One sample yielded the 27 T cell receptor beta chains listed below, sequenced in a study of a mutant IDH1 vaccine in newly diagnosed glioma (dated by TCRdb to about 2021). The sample's time point label is to be understood as: week 47, end of study. Every vaccine dose consisted of 300 ug of a 20-mer mutant IDH1 peptide in Montanide, administered subcutaneously together with topical imiquimod. Libraries were made using the immunoSEQ multiplex PCR assay. TCRdb took this table from immuneACCESS and kept in-frame rearrangements with V and J called. Such tables lack part of the clones; where checked against another copy, unresolved V genes explain under half of the gap, and the rest is unexplained. A total of fewer than 55,000 clones appear in this sample, approximately 65% of them only once. The ten largest clones capture roughly 5% of the sample. For these TCRs, the target antigens are not known. The sample here was peripheral blood mononuclear cells (PBMCs), taken from a glioma patient whose treatment included an IDH1 peptide vaccine. Every receptor here comes from a man aged 35-49 years with glioma. Some clones in this sample may be carry-over from other donors' samples.

The chain is built from TRBV25-1 and TRBJ2-1, with D unclear. V was trimmed by 5 bases and J by 4 bases, leaving 3 bases between them. The V gene's germline CDR1 is MGHDK and CDR2 SYGVNS. This CDR3 contains 11 residues. The CDR3 is CASSLYNEQFF. CDR3 nucleotide sequence: TGTGCCAGCAGTCTGTACAATGAGCAGTTCTTC.

The rearrangement uses TRBV29-1 and TRBJ1-1; a weak D match, TRBD1 (6 bases). Germline CDR1 is SQVTM and CDR2 is ANQGSEA. The CDR3 loop spans 14 amino acids. V was cut by 1 base and J by 1 base, with 10 bases left in between. CDR3 sequence (DNA): TGCAGCGTTGAAGGACAGGCTAAGAACACTGAAGCTTTCTTT. This codes for CSVEGQAKNTEAFF.

The CDR3 DNA is TGTGCCACCCAGGAGGCCACTGAAGCTTTCTTT. It specifies CATQEATEAFF. The gene calls are TRBV2 and TRBJ1-1; D is uncertain. This CDR3 contains 11 residues. Trimming left V 10 bases short and J 4 bases short, with 10 bases between. Germline loops: CDR1 SNHLY, CDR2 FYNNEI.

A few counts support this clone. This chain joins TRBV2 and TRBJ2-4; D may correspond to TRBD1 or TRBD2 (7 bases each). Trimming left V 3 bases short and J 7 bases short, with 13 bases between. The CDR3 runs 14 residues. Germline CDR1 and CDR2: SNHLY and FYNNEI. The CDR3 reads CASSDSGGGNIQYF. The CDR3 region has the DNA TGTGCCAGCAGTGATTCAGGGGGGGGGAACATTCAGTACTTC.

The chain combines TRBV30 with TRBJ2-7; 7 positions match TRBD1. Germline V gene lookup returns CDR1 GTSNPN and CDR2 SVGIG (reference sequence). Germline trimming cut 7 bases from V and 5 bases from J; bases unmatched to any gene: 8. The CDR3 extends over 12 amino acids. CDR3 DNA sequence: TGTGCCTCCCAAGACAGGGCCCACGAGCAGTACTTC. Its protein product is CASQDRAHEQYF.

The chain employs TRBV25-1 and TRBJ1-2; D not resolved. The CDR3 is 13 amino acids. The V end was cut by 7 bases, the J end by 4 bases, with 13 bases between. The germline CDR1 and CDR2 sequences are MGHDK and SYGVNS. CDR3 sequence: CASTTETAYGYTF. The CDR3 coding sequence is TGTGCCAGCACCACAGAAACCGCCTATGGCTACACCTTC.

V and J are TRBV5-1 and TRBJ2-7, with D tentatively TRBD1 (6 bases). Trimming stripped 0 bases from V and 3 bases from J, with 19 bases between. CDR3 length equals 17 residues. Germline V CDR1 and CDR2: SGHRS, YFSETQ. The CDR3 DNA sequence: TGCGCCAGCAGCTTGGAGCCCCTGACAGGTGGTGTCTACGAGCAGTACTTC. Its translation is CASSLEPLTGGVYEQYF.

The chain links TRBV10-2 to TRBJ2-1; the D gene is possibly TRBD2 (5 bases). CDR1 WSHSY and CDR2 SAAADI come from the germline V gene. Trimming removed 6 bases at V and 9 bases at J, with 12 bases between. The CDR3 contains 12 residues. CDR3 DNA: TGCGCCAGCAGCACAAGCGGACCTGAGCAGTTCTTC. Its protein product is CASSTSGPEQFF.

V is TRBV27 and J is TRBJ2-1; D is unresolved. The germline CDR1 and CDR2 sequences are MNHEY and SMNVEV (reference sequence). The V and J ends lost 2 bases and 1 base respectively, with 6 bases between them. The CDR3 extends over 14 amino acids. The CDR3 DNA is TGTGCCAGCAGTTTACAAGAGTCCTACAATGAGCAGTTCTTC. This codes for CASSLQESYNEQFF.

The chain uses TRBV6-6 and TRBJ2-1; D gene ambiguous. V lost 6 bases and J lost 6, with 9 bases in between. The CDR3 sequence is 12 residues long. The germline gives CDR1 MNHNY, CDR2 SVGAGI (reference sequence). The CDR3 loop reads CASSQKSNEQFF. The CDR3 nucleotides are TGTGCCAGCAGCCAAAAGAGCAATGAGCAGTTCTTC.

CDR3 region: CSVETDRTYEQYF. The CDR3, as DNA: TGCAGCGTCGAAACCGACAGAACCTACGAGCAGTACTTC. The chain has TRBV29-1 and TRBJ2-7; D might be TRBD1 (5 bases). The germline CDR1 and CDR2 sequences are SQVTM and ANQGSEA. V was pared by 6 bases and J by 2 bases, with 14 bases between. The CDR3 extends over 13 amino acids.

A few counts support this clone. Without the conserved terminal phenylalanine or tryptophan, this CDR3 likely stems from a read error. The DNA is left out, because the CDR3 cannot be placed on it with certainty; the CDR3 is given as TCRdb lists it. The gene calls are TRBV5-4 and TRBJ1-1; the DNA was not compared with TRBD1, the D call given in the table. Termini included, the CDR3 measures 12 amino acids. Germline V lookup: CDR1 SGHNT, CDR2 YYREEE (reference sequence). CDR3 region: CASSLGQGAKET.

In nucleotides, the CDR3 is TGCGCCAGCAGGGTATACAGGGAAGTAGGGGCCCAGTACTTC. It translates to CASRVYREVGAQYF. The V call is TRBV5-1, the J call TRBJ2-5; possibly TRBD1 for D (6 bases). The V end lost 5 bases, the J end lost 9 bases, and 20 bases lay between the germline ends. The V gene's germline CDR1 is SGHRS and CDR2 YFSETQ. This CDR3 contains 14 residues.

The sample holds a few counts of this clone. The rearrangement joins TRBV7-9 to TRBJ2-2; D perhaps matches TRBD1 (6 bases). V was clipped by 9 bases and J by 2 bases, with 13 bases between them. The CDR3 is made up of 14 amino acids. Germline assignment: CDR1 SEHNR and CDR2 FQNEAQ (reference sequence). CDR3: CASWGQGNTGELFF. DNA of the CDR3: TGTGCCAGTTGGGGGCAGGGTAACACCGGGGAGCTGTTTTTT.

The rearrangement links TRBV7-8 to TRBJ1-6; D unclear. The germline gives CDR1 SGHVS, CDR2 FQNEAQ. This CDR3 has 16 residues. V was clipped by 0 bases and J by 2 bases, with 8 bases between them. In DNA, the CDR3 is TGTGCCAGCAGCTTAGCCCGGTTGCCCTATAATTCACCCCTCCACTTT. It specifies CASSLARLPYNSPLHF.

This chain links TRBV6-1 with TRBJ1-1, with 7 positions matching TRBD1. V was clipped by 5 bases and J by 1 base; unmatched bases: 4. The CDR3 spans 14 residues. Germline V lookup: CDR1 MNHNS, CDR2 SASEGT. CDR3 nucleotide sequence: TGTGCCAGCAGTATACGGACAGGGAACACTGAAGCTTTCTTT. Amino acids: CASSIRTGNTEAFF.

The genes are TRBV6-5 and TRBJ2-7; D call uncertain. V was cut by 5 bases and J by 1 base, with 12 bases left in between. CDR1 is MNHEY, CDR2 SVGAGI, per germline. The length of the CDR3 is 14 residues. Here the CDR3 reads CASSNTGRSYEQYF. The CDR3 coding sequence is TGTGCCAGCAGTAACACCGGACGATCCTACGAGCAGTACTTC.

This clone was recorded once. The chain is built from TRBV19 and TRBJ1-2; D possibly corresponds to TRBD1 (5 bases). CDR3 size: 13 residues. The germline V gene encodes CDR1 LNHDA and CDR2 SQIVND (reference sequence). V lost 3 bases to trimming and J lost 8 bases, with 13 bases between them. This chain's CDR3 is CASSMWGPRGYTF. CDR3 DNA sequence: TGTGCCAGTAGTATGTGGGGCCCTAGGGGCTACACCTTC.

The V gene is TRBV5-1, the J gene TRBJ2-3; D could derive from TRBD1 or TRBD2 (5 bases each). V gave up 7 bases and J gave up 4 bases, with 13 bases separating them. The CDR3 spans 13 residues. Germline values: CDR1 SGHRS, CDR2 YFSETQ. The CDR3, as DNA: TGCGCCAGCGGGGGAACGAGCGCAGATACGCAGTATTTT. Translating gives CASGGTSADTQYF.

The chain combines TRBV5-4 with TRBJ2-5, with 7 bases matching TRBD1. Trimming cost V 1 base and J 5 bases; bases outside gene matches: 8. Germline V gene sequence: CDR1 SGHNT, CDR2 YYREEE (reference sequence). The CDR3 extends over 15 amino acids. This chain's CDR3 is CASSLSAGGSETQYF. CDR3 coding DNA: TGTGCCAGCAGCTTGTCGGCAGGGGGTTCGGAGACCCAGTACTTC. Drawing the rest from reference TRBV5-4 and TRBJ2-5, the complete variable domain is ETGVTQSPTHLIKTRGQQVTLRCSSQSGHNTVSWYQQALGQGPQFIFQYYREEENGRGNFPPRFSGLQFPNYSSELNVNALELDDSALYLCASSLSAGGSETQYFGPGTRLLVL.

This clone came up once. The gene calls are TRBV12-2 and TRBJ1-2; TRBD1, the table's D call, was not compared with the DNA. TRBV12-2 is a documented pseudogene. This CDR3 spans 15 amino acids. CDR3 residues: CASRLGTGGGYGYTF. As DNA, the CDR3 is TGTGCAAGTCGCTTAGGGACAGGGGGCGGCTATGGCTACACCTTC.

The genes are TRBV5-1 and TRBJ2-1, with D unclear. V shed 6 bases and J shed 5 bases, with 6 bases lying between them. Germline CDR1 reads SGHRS; CDR2 reads YFSETQ. The CDR3 totals 11 residues. The CDR3: CASNGHNEQFF. The CDR3 coding sequence is TGCGCCAGCAACGGGCACAATGAGCAGTTCTTC.

The table lists this clone with a few counts. V usage is TRBV13 and J usage is TRBJ2-7, with D perhaps TRBD1 (5 bases). Germline V gene sequence: CDR1 PRHDT, CDR2 FYEKMQ (reference sequence). The CDR3 spans 14 residues. Trimming shortened V by 1 base and J by 4 bases, and 11 bases separated the two germline ends. The chain's CDR3 is CASSLALDTYEQYF. The CDR3 nucleotides are TGTGCCAGCAGCTTAGCCTTGGACACATACGAGCAGTACTTC.

This clone has a handful of counts. The chain is built from TRBV5-1 and TRBJ1-1, with D perhaps matching TRBD1 (5 bases). The CDR3 extends over 14 amino acids. The V and J ends lost 0 bases and 2 bases respectively, with 8 bases between them. Germline CDR1 SGHRS, CDR2 YFSETQ. The CDR3 bases are TGCGCCAGCAGCTTGGCAGGGTTTAACACTGAAGCTTTCTTT. Translation: CASSLAGFNTEAFF. Drawing the rest from reference TRBV5-1 and TRBJ1-1, the complete variable domain is KAGVTQTPRYLIKTRGQQVTLSCSPISGHRSVSWYQQTPGQGLQFLFEYFSETQRNKGNFPGRFSGRQFSNSRSEMNVSTLELGDSALYLCASSLAGFNTEAFFGQGTRLTVV.

This chain connects TRBV2 to TRBJ1-2, with 7 bases lining up with TRBD1. The V gene's germline CDR1 is SNHLY and CDR2 FYNNEI. Losses at the gene ends were 5 bases for V and 5 bases for J; bases not matched to a gene: 5. CDR3 length equals 13 residues. The CDR3 DNA reads as TGTGCCAGCAGTAACAGGGGAGGGTATGGCTACACCTTC. Translated, it gives CASSNRGGYGYTF.

V and J are TRBV5-1 and TRBJ2-1, with 7 bases identical to TRBD1. Trimming took 7 bases from V and 0 from J; bases not matched to a gene: 7. Germline CDR1 and CDR2: SGHRS and YFSETQ. The CDR3 covers 15 residues. Written as DNA, the CDR3 is TGCGCCAGCTATGGGGACAGTAGCTCCTACAATGAGCAGTTCTTC. It codes for CASYGDSSSYNEQFF.

This chain uses TRBV14 with TRBJ2-1; 11 bases align to TRBD2. This CDR3 comprises 16 residues. In germline, CDR1 is SGHDN, CDR2 FVKESK. Trimming removed 3 bases from V and 4 bases from J; junction bases left unmatched: 5. The CDR3 DNA is TGTGCCAGCAGCCAGTTACTAGCGGGGGAATACAATGAGCAGTTCTTC. This gives the protein CASSQLLAGEYNEQFF.